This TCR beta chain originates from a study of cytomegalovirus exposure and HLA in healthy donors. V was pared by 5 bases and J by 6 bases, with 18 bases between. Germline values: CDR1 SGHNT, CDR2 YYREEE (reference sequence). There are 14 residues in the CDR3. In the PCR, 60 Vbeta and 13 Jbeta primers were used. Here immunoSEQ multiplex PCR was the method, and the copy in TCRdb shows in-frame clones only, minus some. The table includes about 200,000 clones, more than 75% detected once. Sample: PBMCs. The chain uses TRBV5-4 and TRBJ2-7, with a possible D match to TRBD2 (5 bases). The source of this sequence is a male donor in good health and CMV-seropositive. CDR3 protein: CASRRAGPYPEQYF. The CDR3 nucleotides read TGTGCCAGCAGACGCGCGGGTCCCTACCCCGAGCAGTACTTC.